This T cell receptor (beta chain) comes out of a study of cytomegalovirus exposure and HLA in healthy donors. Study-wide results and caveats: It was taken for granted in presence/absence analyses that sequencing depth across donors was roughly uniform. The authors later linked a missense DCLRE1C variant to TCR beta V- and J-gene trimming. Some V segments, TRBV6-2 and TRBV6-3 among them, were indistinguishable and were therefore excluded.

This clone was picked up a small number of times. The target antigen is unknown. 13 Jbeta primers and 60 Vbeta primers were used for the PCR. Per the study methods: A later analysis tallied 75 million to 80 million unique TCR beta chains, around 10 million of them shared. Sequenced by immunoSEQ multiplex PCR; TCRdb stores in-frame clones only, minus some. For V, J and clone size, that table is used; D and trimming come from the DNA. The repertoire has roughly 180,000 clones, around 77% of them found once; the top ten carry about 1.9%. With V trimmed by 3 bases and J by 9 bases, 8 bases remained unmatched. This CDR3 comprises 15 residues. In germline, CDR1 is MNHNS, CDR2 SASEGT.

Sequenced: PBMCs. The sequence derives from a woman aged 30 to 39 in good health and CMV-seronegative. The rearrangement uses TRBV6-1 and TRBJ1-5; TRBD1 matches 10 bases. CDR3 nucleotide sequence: TGTGCCAGCAGTGACGTTGGACAGGGGGGATCGCCCCAGCATTTT. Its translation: CASSDVGQGGSPQHF.